Below are 18 T cell receptor beta chains sequenced from a single sample in a study of CXCR3 chemokines and chemotherapy response in bladder cancer. From the PCR reads, TCRdb called clonotypes with MiXCR, one entry per CDR3 protein. The sample comprises around 5,000 distinct CDR3 sequences, roughly an eighth of which are singletons, and 11% rests with the top ten. This sample was obtained from a patient whose treatment included neoadjuvant chemotherapy. Every receptor here comes from a human donor with bladder cancer that responded to neoadjuvant chemotherapy.

This clonotype occurred many times. This sequence joins TRBV20-1 and TRBJ2-5, with 8 nucleotides matching TRBD1. The CDR3 has 15 residues. V shed 3 bases and J 5 bases; nucleotides not matched to a gene: 11. Germline V CDR1 and CDR2: DFQATT, SNEGSKA (reference sequence). The CDR3 sequence is CSASSGQGRGETQYF. The CDR3 bases are TGCAGTGCTAGTTCCGGACAGGGAAGGGGGGAGACCCAGTACTTC.

The chain links TRBV24-1 to TRBJ2-7; no reliable D call. This CDR3 region has 13 residues. Germline CDR1 KGHDR, CDR2 SFDVKD. Trimming took 3 bases from V and 3 from J, leaving 8 bases between them. DNA of the CDR3: TGTGCCACCAGTGATCCAACCCGCTACGAGCAGTACTTC. Residues: CATSDPTRYEQYF.

This clonotype was counted between two and nine times. V gene TRBV4-3 combines with J gene TRBJ2-7, with D tentatively TRBD1 or TRBD2 (5 bases each). V was pared by 2 bases and J by 3 bases, with 14 bases between. The V gene's germline CDR1 is LGHNA and CDR2 YSLEER. This CDR3 contains 15 residues. The CDR3 nucleotides read TGCGCCAGCAGCCAAACAACAGGACTTGTCTACGAGCAGTACTTC. Its translation: CASSQTTGLVYEQYF.

The V gene is TRBV20-1, the J gene TRBJ2-1; no reliable D call. CDR3 length: 16 amino acids. Trimming cost V 6 bases and J 6 bases, with 24 bases left between them. Germline V lookup: CDR1 DFQATT, CDR2 SNEGSKA (reference sequence). Here the CDR3 reads CSAFWANGYRFNEQFF. The CDR3 DNA follows: TGCAGTGCCTTCTGGGCGAACGGGTACCGTTTCAATGAGCAGTTCTTC.

This clonotype was found many times. V and J are TRBV18 and TRBJ1-1; 7 nucleotides match TRBD1. Germline trimming cut 1 base from V and 5 bases from J; bases unmatched to any gene: 4. This CDR3 contains 14 residues. Germline CDR1 is KGHSH and CDR2 is LQKENI. The CDR3, as DNA: TGTGCCAGCTCACCACGATCAGGGGGAACTGAAGCTTTCTTT. Encoded protein: CASSPRSGGTEAFF.

This clonotype showed up just a few times. CDR3 bases: TGTGCCAGCAGCGTAGTTCCGGGATTAGACACTGAAGCTTTCTTT. Protein sequence: CASSVVPGLDTEAFF. This chain links TRBV9 with TRBJ1-1; no definite D call. Germline CDR1 reads SGDLS; CDR2 reads YYNGEE. CDR3 length: 15 residues. V lost 0 bases, J lost 3 bases, and 12 bases lay in between.

The chain combines TRBV6-5 with TRBJ1-1, with 9 bases fitting TRBD1. From germline, CDR1 is MNHEY and CDR2 SVGAGI. Unmatched junction bases numbered 6, after V lost 6 bases and J lost 4 bases. The CDR3 has 14 amino acids. The DNA of the CDR3 is TGTGCCAGCAGCGGACAGGGGACGTGCACTGAAGCTTTCTTT. Translated: CASSGQGTCTEAFF.

Many counts were recorded for this clonotype. This chain connects TRBV20-1 to TRBJ2-1, with D unresolved. Between the trimmed V and J ends, which lost 6 bases and 7 bases, there was a span of 22 bases. The CDR3 runs 15 residues. Germline CDR1 is DFQATT and CDR2 is SNEGSKA (reference sequence). DNA for the CDR3: TGCAGTGCCCCGATGGGATTAGTCATAGGGAATGAGCAGTTCTTC. Residues: CSAPMGLVIGNEQFF.

To note about this clonotype: With only one base between it and a far larger clone, this is likely a read error. This rearrangement joins TRBV6-2 or TRBV6-3 to TRBJ2-7, with D possibly TRBD1 on 6 matching bases. Between the trimmed V and J ends, which lost 7 bases and 7 bases, there was a span of 17 bases. The CDR3 length is 13 residues. Germline V gene data show CDR1 as MNHEY and CDR2 as SVGEGT. For the CDR3, the DNA is TGTGCCAGCACTTCAACAGGGACGAGAGAGCAGTACTTC. Translation: CASTSTGTREQYF.

As regards this clonotype: The missing conserved phenylalanine or tryptophan at the end of this CDR3 makes a read error likely. The DNA is omitted, as the CDR3 cannot be located on it reliably, and the CDR3 follows TCRdb's listing. The chain combines TRBV29-1 with TRBJ2-1; whether TRBD1, the table's D call, matches the DNA was not checked. CDR1 is SQVTM, CDR2 ANQGSEA, per germline. Counting both end residues, the CDR3 totals 14 amino acids. This CDR3 reads CSVPQPWGWDEQFS.

The chain combines TRBV20-1 with TRBJ2-1; TRBD2 might be the D (6 bases). There are 13 residues in the CDR3. CDR1 is DFQATT, CDR2 SNEGSKA, per germline (reference sequence). V was shortened by 6 bases and J by 6 bases, with 15 bases between the two germline ends. The CDR3: CSATGVLRNEQFF. The CDR3 coding sequence is TGCAGTGCAACGGGAGTTCTGCGCAATGAGCAGTTCTTC.

Of note for this clonotype: Only one base separates this from a far larger clonotype, so it likely reflects a read error. This chain joins TRBV10-3 and TRBJ1-3; 10 bases map to TRBD1. The CDR3 has 14 residues. The V gene end was trimmed by 6 bases and the J gene end by 4 bases; junction bases not matched to a gene: 3. The germline CDR1 and CDR2 sequences are ENHRY and SYGVKD. CDR3 DNA sequence: TGTGCCATCAGGGGGACAGGGGACGGAAACACCATATATTTT. This gives the protein CAIRGTGDGNTIYF.

In the case of this clonotype: A far larger clone is a single base away, which makes a read error likely. The rearrangement joins TRBV6-5 to TRBJ2-1; D possibly corresponds to TRBD2 (6 bases). CDR1 is MNHEY, CDR2 SVGAGI, per germline. The CDR3 spans 20 residues. The CDR3 DNA reads as TGTGCCAGCAGATCCTGGACGTCCGGGACTCCTTTCCTTACCTACAATGATCAGTTCTTC. It yields the protein CASRSWTSGTPFLTYNDQFF.

This clonotype was detected ten times or more. The V call is TRBV6-5, the J call TRBJ2-1; possibly TRBD2 for D (6 bases). The germline V gene has CDR1 MNHEY and CDR2 SVGAGI. CDR3 length: 13 residues. Trimming removed 7 bases at V and 5 bases at J, with 12 bases between. The CDR3 sequence: CASKDYRNNEQFF. The CDR3 DNA sequence: TGTGCCAGCAAGGACTACCGAAACAATGAGCAGTTCTTC.

This clonotype ranks as medium-sized. The V gene is TRBV10-3, the J gene TRBJ1-5; D gene ambiguous. The CDR3 is 13 amino acids. Trimming left V 0 bases short and J 2 bases short, with 2 bases between. CDR1 is ENHRY, CDR2 SYGVKD, per germline. The CDR3 region is CAISESGNQPQHF. For the CDR3, the DNA is TGTGCCATCAGTGAGTCGGGCAATCAGCCCCAGCATTTT.

By share of the sample, this clonotype is medium-sized. V gene TRBV24-1 combines with J gene TRBJ2-6, with D possibly being TRBD1 (5 bases). The CDR3 totals 17 residues. Between the trimmed V and J ends, which lost 4 bases and 2 bases, there was a span of 14 bases. Germline V gene sequence: CDR1 KGHDR, CDR2 SFDVKD. The CDR3: CATSEPRGFTGANVLTF. Written as DNA, the CDR3 is TGTGCCACCAGTGAACCAAGGGGCTTTACTGGGGCCAACGTCCTGACTTTC.

In its sample, this clonotype is medium-sized. The chain uses TRBV29-1 and TRBJ2-1; D may be TRBD2 (5 bases). Germline V gives CDR1 SQVTM, CDR2 ANQGSEA. Deletions cut 1 base from V and 9 bases from J, with 19 bases between. This CDR3 is 15 amino acids long. The chain's CDR3 is CSVEAFGREKGEQFF. CDR3 sequence (DNA): TGCAGCGTTGAAGCGTTTGGCCGGGAAAAGGGTGAGCAGTTCTTC.

This clonotype was observed at least ten times. V is TRBV30 and J is TRBJ1-2; 8 bases fit TRBD1. The ends lost 4 bases at V and 2 bases at J; junction bases unmatched: 9. This CDR3 has 15 residues. Germline V gene data show CDR1 as GTSNPN and CDR2 as SVGIG (reference sequence). This chain's CDR3 is CAWTTDRGQNYGYTF. The CDR3 DNA reads as TGTGCCTGGACCACCGACAGGGGCCAGAACTATGGCTACACCTTC.